The 31 T cell receptor beta chains reported below all come from one sample, sequenced in a study of blood T cell repertoires in COVID-19. Sequencing was performed with immunoSEQ multiplex PCR; in TCRdb, only in-frame clones are kept and a portion is missing. The sample gives 45,000 to 75,000 clones, about 91% of which show up once; less than 5% is in the top ten. Material: peripheral blood. The receptors shown here come from a man between 60 and 75 years old with acute or convalescent COVID-19.

This chain connects TRBV6-4 to TRBJ2-5; 11 bases line up with TRBD2. The CDR3 contains 16 residues. Germline loops: CDR1 MRHNA, CDR2 SNTAGT. V gave up 6 bases and J gave up 4 bases; unmatched junction bases: 10. The CDR3 is CASRGETSGKGETQYF. The CDR3 coding sequence is TGTGCCAGCAGGGGGGAGACTAGCGGGAAGGGAGAGACCCAGTACTTC.

This clone was counted only a few times. The CDR3 here is CATSSSGWGQNTEAFF. CDR3 sequence (DNA): TGTGCCACCAGCAGTTCCGGCTGGGGACAGAACACTGAAGCTTTCTTT. This chain uses TRBV15 with TRBJ1-1; tentative D call: TRBD1 (6 bases). The CDR3 extends over 16 amino acids. Germline CDR1 is LNHNV and CDR2 is YYDKDF (reference sequence). V lost 3 bases and J 1 base, leaving 15 bases between the germline ends.

This clone is a singleton in its sample. This rearrangement joins TRBV7-9 to TRBJ2-1; 7 bases match TRBD2. CDR1 and CDR2 (germline): SEHNR, FQNEAQ (reference sequence). The CDR3 consists of 14 residues. The V segment lost 3 bases and the J segment 7 bases; nucleotides outside the gene matches: 6. In DNA, the CDR3 is TGTGCCAGCAGCTTGTCCGGGACTACAAATGAGCAGTTCTTC. Amino acid sequence: CASSLSGTTNEQFF.

The chain carries TRBV5-1 and TRBJ2-1; TRBD2 matches at 7 bases. The germline V gene has CDR1 SGHRS and CDR2 YFSETQ. This CDR3 comprises 15 residues. The J segment lost 0 bases and the V segment lost 4 bases, leaving 4 bases of the junction unmatched. CDR3 in DNA: TGCGCCAGCAGCCCAGCGGGGAGCTCCTACAATGAGCAGTTCTTC. It translates to CASSPAGSSYNEQFF.

J is TRBJ1-1 and V is TRBV18, with D unclear. This CDR3 spans 13 amino acids. Trimming removed 1 base at V and 5 bases at J, with 8 bases between. The germline V gene encodes CDR1 KGHSH and CDR2 LQKENI. For the CDR3, the DNA is TGTGCCAGCTCACCACTTACGGGGACTGAAGCTTTCTTT. Residues: CASSPLTGTEAFF.

This rearrangement joins TRBV27 to TRBJ2-1, with 10 bases that match TRBD2. Unmatched junction bases numbered 6, after V lost 6 bases and J lost 4 bases. CDR1 MNHEY and CDR2 SMNVEV come from the germline V gene (reference sequence). This CDR3 has 15 residues. The CDR3 nucleotides are TGTGCCAGCAGCCAAGCGGGAGGGGGATACAATGAGCAGTTCTTC. Translation gives CASSQAGGGYNEQFF.

The J gene is TRBJ2-7, the V gene TRBV9, with TRBD1 as a possible D gene (7 bases). The germline V gene encodes CDR1 SGDLS and CDR2 YYNGEE. This CDR3 is 15 amino acids long. Deletions cut 0 bases from V and 3 bases from J, with 13 bases between. The CDR3 loop reads CASSVAGGLDYEQYF. DNA for the CDR3: TGTGCCAGCAGCGTAGCAGGGGGACTCGACTACGAGCAGTACTTC.

V is TRBV19 and J is TRBJ1-1; TRBD1 matches at 7 bases. This CDR3 comprises 14 residues. J was trimmed by 0 bases and V by 5 bases; bases with no gene match: 3. Germline lookup yields CDR1 LNHDA and CDR2 SQIVND (reference sequence). CDR3 residues: CASSPGQLNTEAFF. DNA for the CDR3: TGTGCCAGTAGTCCGGGACAGCTGAACACTGAAGCTTTCTTT.

The chain joins TRBV19 to TRBJ2-1; tentative D call: TRBD1 (5 bases). The CDR3 runs to 14 residues. V lost 3 bases, J lost 5 bases, and 11 bases lay in between. The V gene's germline CDR1 is LNHDA and CDR2 SQIVND (reference sequence). Here the CDR3 reads CASSIKQVNNEQFF. The CDR3 nucleotides read TGTGCCAGTAGTATTAAACAGGTTAACAATGAGCAGTTCTTC.

This chain links TRBV2 with TRBJ2-7; D is possibly TRBD2 (6 bases). Trimming stripped 6 bases from V and 7 bases from J, with 22 bases between. The CDR3 has 15 amino acids. The germline V gene has CDR1 SNHLY and CDR2 FYNNEI. Here the CDR3 reads CASSLASLPASEQYF. As DNA, the CDR3 is TGTGCCAGCAGCCTAGCGAGTCTACCTGCCTCTGAGCAGTACTTC.

This clone was seen only once. The chain carries TRBV5-8 and TRBJ2-7, with D unclear. V was trimmed by 5 bases and J by 4 bases, leaving 7 bases between them. Germline values: CDR1 SGHTS, CDR2 YDEGEE. The CDR3 has 11 residues. In DNA form, the CDR3 reads TGTGCCAGCAGATTTTATTACGAGCAGTACTTC. This encodes CASRFYYEQYF.

CDR3 coding DNA: TGTGCCAGCTCACCACCGGGTGCGGGGGAGACCCAGTACTTC. Residues: CASSPPGAGETQYF. This chain links TRBV18 with TRBJ2-5; possible D gene TRBD2, 6 bases. The CDR3 runs to 14 residues. V lost 0 bases, J lost 5 bases, and 10 bases lay in between. The germline CDR1 and CDR2 sequences are KGHSH and LQKENI.

This chain connects TRBV5-1 to TRBJ2-7; 9 nucleotides match TRBD1. CDR3 length: 15 residues. The V segment lost 2 bases and the J segment 3 bases; nucleotides outside the gene matches: 6. The germline gives CDR1 SGHRS, CDR2 YFSETQ. CDR3: CASSLGTGTVYEQYF. For the CDR3, the DNA is TGCGCCAGCAGCTTAGGGACAGGGACAGTCTACGAGCAGTACTTC.

The chain is built from TRBV6-6 and TRBJ1-2; tentatively, D is TRBD1 (6 bases). CDR3 length: 13 residues. Trimming removed 5 bases from V and 6 bases from J, with 13 bases in between. Germline assignment: CDR1 MNHNY and CDR2 SVGAGI (reference sequence). CDR3 region: CASSPRGGDGYTF. DNA of the CDR3: TGTGCCAGCAGTCCCCGAGGGGGGGATGGCTACACCTTC.

This clone was detected only a few times. The rearrangement joins TRBV19 to TRBJ1-6; 7 nucleotides line up with TRBD1. The germline V gene has CDR1 LNHDA and CDR2 SQIVND (reference sequence). Unmatched junction bases numbered 8, after V lost 6 bases and J lost 9 bases. CDR3 length: 14 amino acids. The chain's CDR3 is CASRAGQDISPLHF. CDR3 sequence (DNA): TGTGCCAGTAGGGCCGGACAGGATATTTCACCCCTCCACTTT.

The count of this clone is one. The gene calls are TRBV27 and TRBJ1-4, with 7 positions matching TRBD1. This CDR3 has 15 residues. Germline CDR1 and CDR2: MNHEY and SMNVEV (reference sequence). The V segment lost 3 bases and the J segment 7 bases; nucleotides outside the gene matches: 8. The CDR3 bases are TGTGCCAGCAGTTTTGGTGACAGGGTGGGTGAAAAACTGTTTTTT. Translating gives CASSFGDRVGEKLFF.

The chain combines TRBV7-8 with TRBJ1-1; D perhaps matches TRBD1 (5 bases). From germline, CDR1 is SGHVS and CDR2 FQNEAQ. The CDR3 runs to 15 residues. The V and J ends lost 5 bases and 2 bases respectively, with 15 bases between them. CDR3 bases: TGTGCCAGCAGCCCCGGCGGGAGGGGAAACACTGAAGCTTTCTTT. Encoded protein: CASSPGGRGNTEAFF.

The rearrangement links TRBV6-5 to TRBJ2-7; the D gene is possibly TRBD1 (6 bases). Germline V gene lookup returns CDR1 MNHEY and CDR2 SVGAGI. The CDR3 runs to 14 residues. The V gene lost 8 bases and the J gene lost 4 bases, with 18 bases spanning the gap. The CDR3 DNA reads TGTGCCAGCTTTGACCCCGGGGACAATTACGAGCAGTACTTC. This translates into CASFDPGDNYEQYF.

V is TRBV7-3 and J is TRBJ1-2; D call uncertain. Germline V CDR1 and CDR2: SGHTA, FQGTGA. V was pared by 8 bases and J by 7 bases, with 20 bases between. This CDR3 has 14 amino acids. CDR3 sequence reads: CASSESGVSGGYTF. In DNA, the CDR3 is TGTGCCAGCTCCGAATCCGGGGTGAGCGGTGGCTACACCTTC.

The chain is built from TRBV6-4 and TRBJ2-7, with TRBD2 matching 9 bases. V gave up 2 bases and J gave up 6 bases; unmatched junction bases: 14. The CDR3 runs 17 residues. Germline V gives CDR1 MRHNA, CDR2 SNTAGT. The CDR3 nucleotides read TGTGCCAGCAGTGACCCAATGGGGGCTAGCGGGACTAGCGAGCAGTACTTC. Its translation: CASSDPMGASGTSEQYF.

This chain links TRBV5-1 with TRBJ2-1; 14 nucleotides align to TRBD2. V lost 4 bases, J lost 9 bases, and 9 bases stayed unmatched. CDR3 length: 16 residues. In germline, CDR1 is SGHRS, CDR2 YFSETQ. The CDR3, as DNA: TGCGCCAGCAGCCCCCCGGGACTAGCGGGAGTCGGTGAGCAGTTCTTC. Amino acid sequence: CASSPPGLAGVGEQFF.

This chain links TRBV9 with TRBJ1-1; 7 bases map to TRBD1. The CDR3 runs 15 residues. The trim removed 2 bases at V and 0 bases at J, leaving 4 bases unmatched. Germline V gene lookup returns CDR1 SGDLS and CDR2 YYNGEE. The CDR3 DNA follows: TGTGCCAGCAGCGTTCGGGACAGCATGAACACTGAAGCTTTCTTT. Encoded protein: CASSVRDSMNTEAFF.

The chain joins TRBV5-1 to TRBJ2-3; 11 positions match TRBD2. The germline gives CDR1 SGHRS, CDR2 YFSETQ. V trimming: 3 bases; J trimming: 0 bases; junction bases outside the gene matches: 3. The CDR3 has 16 residues. CDR3 bases: TGCGCCAGCAGCTCTAGCGGGAGGTCTAGCACAGATACGCAGTATTTT. This gives the protein CASSSSGRSSTDTQYF. Together with reference TRBV5-1 and TRBJ2-3, the CDR3 gives the full variable domain: KAGVTQTPRYLIKTRGQQVTLSCSPISGHRSVSWYQQTPGQGLQFLFEYFSETQRNKGNFPGRFSGRQFSNSRSEMNVSTLELGDSALYLCASSSSGRSSTDTQYFGPGTRLTVL.

V and J are TRBV14 and TRBJ2-3, with D uncertain. The CDR3 covers 19 residues. Germline loops: CDR1 SGHDN, CDR2 FVKESK. V lost 1 base to trimming and J lost 2 bases, with 22 bases between them. The CDR3 bases are TGTGCCAGCAGCCAAGCTGCTAGTTCCGGTTCCTTGTCCACAGATACGCAGTATTTT. Translation gives CASSQAASSGSLSTDTQYF.

V is TRBV28 and J is TRBJ2-1, with D possibly being TRBD2 (5 bases). The V and J ends lost 10 bases and 0 bases respectively, with 16 bases between them. Germline loops: CDR1 MDHEN, CDR2 SYDVKM. This CDR3 has 15 amino acids. The CDR3 bases are TGTGCCACATTAGAGGGTCCGAGCTCCTACAATGAGCAGTTCTTC. Translated, it gives CATLEGPSSYNEQFF.

The rearrangement uses TRBV30 and TRBJ1-4, with 10 bases aligning to TRBD1. The length of the CDR3 is 19 residues. The J segment lost 11 bases and the V segment lost 5 bases, leaving 26 bases of the junction unmatched. Looked up from germline, CDR1 is GTSNPN and CDR2 is SVGIG (reference sequence). The CDR3 nucleotides read TGTGCCTGGGGGCGAGCTCAAACCGGGACAGGGGCCCTCGGGGGGAAACTGTTTTTT. Translation: CAWGRAQTGTGALGGKLFF.

The V and J genes are TRBV2 and TRBJ1-5, with 11 bases identical to TRBD1. The CDR3 contains 15 residues. J lost 7 bases, V lost 6 bases, and 8 bases had no gene match. Germline lookup yields CDR1 SNHLY and CDR2 FYNNEI. For the CDR3, the DNA is TGTGCCAGCAGCGCCACGGGACAGGGGGGCCAGCCCCAGCATTTT. Protein product: CASSATGQGGQPQHF.

The J gene is TRBJ2-1, the V gene TRBV27; TRBD2 matches 9 bases. The V segment lost 3 bases and the J segment 7 bases; nucleotides outside the gene matches: 7. The CDR3 runs 15 residues. Germline V gene sequence: CDR1 MNHEY, CDR2 SMNVEV (reference sequence). In DNA form, the CDR3 reads TGTGCCAGCAGTTTTAGAGCGGGAGGCATGAATGAGCAGTTCTTC. Translated, it gives CASSFRAGGMNEQFF.

The J gene is TRBJ1-1, the V gene TRBV24-1, with D possibly being TRBD1 (5 bases). CDR1 and CDR2 (germline): KGHDR, SFDVKD. The length of the CDR3 is 11 residues. The germline V and J ends were trimmed by 6 bases and 8 bases, with 9 bases remaining between them. The CDR3: CATSKSGEAFF. The CDR3 DNA is TGTGCCACCAGTAAGTCAGGGGAAGCTTTCTTT.

Only one count was recorded for this clone. The rearrangement links TRBV2 to TRBJ2-1; TRBD2 is a possible D gene (7 bases). The CDR3 has 15 amino acids. Trimming stripped 3 bases from V and 5 bases from J, with 14 bases between. Germline values: CDR1 SNHLY, CDR2 FYNNEI. CDR3 bases: TGTGCCAGCAGTGAGGGGGGGGCCTCGGACAATGAGCAGTTCTTC. Residues: CASSEGGASDNEQFF.

This rearrangement joins TRBV28 to TRBJ1-5, with 10 positions matching TRBD1. This CDR3 contains 15 residues. Germline assignment: CDR1 MDHEN and CDR2 SYDVKM. With 5 bases clipped from V and 7 bases from J, the junction kept 8 bases outside the gene matches. The CDR3 region has the DNA TGTGCCAGCAGTCCCCAAGGACAGGGGGGACAGCCCCAGCATTTT. Translating it yields CASSPQGQGGQPQHF.